This entry concerns a single T cell receptor (beta chain). Its antigen is as yet unknown. The germline V gene has CDR1 WSHSY and CDR2 SAAADI. V was trimmed by 0 bases and J by 3 bases, leaving 6 bases between them. The CDR3 consists of 13 residues. These data come from a study of T cells after yellow fever vaccination. Whole-study results and caveats: The study found a weaker secondary response that peaked faster, day 5 versus 15.

TCRdb fed the 5' RACE reads into MiXCR, producing one record per CDR3 protein. The table lists under 200,000 distinct CDR3 sequences, 11% of them singletons. The chain is built from TRBV10-2 and TRBJ2-7; no clear D. The material sequenced was CD8+ T cells sorted from PBMCs, taken 15 days after the yellow fever booster vaccination. The sequence was collected from a man aged 18 to 29 who received the YFV17D yellow fever vaccine. The CDR3 is CASSESPHYEQYF. CDR3 bases: TGCGCCAGCAGTGAGTCTCCCCACTACGAGCAGTACTTC.